This TCR beta chain appears in the sequencing data of a study of shared clonotypes between healthy human individuals. General observations from the study: Sequencing depth was expected to influence donor clonotype sharing.

The CD4+ fraction was divided into a CD45RA+ naive subset and a CD45RA-negative memory subset. Concerning this clone: Its antigen is currently unknown.

Germline values: CDR1 KGHSH, CDR2 LQKENI. The CDR3 is made up of 16 amino acids. V lost 4 bases and J lost 5, with 21 bases in between. The test was conducted at deep level. Authors' data handling: ImmunoSEQ output lacked quality scores and full-length reads, limiting matched filtering. The protocol was immunoSEQ multiplex PCR, while the TCRdb copy is restricted to in-frame clones and leaves out a portion. The DNA gave D and trimming, while V, J and clone size come from that table. The sample has roughly 760,000 clones, around 67% seen once. V and J are TRBV18 and TRBJ2-7; D tentatively reads TRBD1 or TRBD2 (6 bases each). Sequenced: memory CD4+ T cells sorted from blood. Subset meaning: CD45RA-negative fraction. The receptor was derived from a woman in her 30s in good health. DNA for the CDR3: TGTGCCAGCTCACGGGACCCCCGGGGGCAATTCCACGAGCAGTACTTC. It translates to CASSRDPRGQFHEQYF.